These 9 T cell receptor beta chains originate from one sample sequenced in a study of Ad26.COV2.S vaccination and SARS-CoV-2 variants. Treatment given: around 19 received Ad26.COV2.S at low or high dose, single or two shots; several received placebo; per-sample allocation not given. Each sample was drawn 63 days after the first injection (of vaccine or placebo). Only in-frame clones appear in the TCRdb table, and some are missing; sequencing was by immunoSEQ multiplex PCR. This sample has around 400,000 clones, with around 90% found just once. This specimen consisted of peripheral blood, obtained in a trial of Ad26.COV2.S vaccine versus placebo. Source of these receptors: a person between 18 and 65 years old who received the Ad26.COV2.S COVID-19 vaccine or a placebo.

This rearrangement joins TRBV18 to TRBJ2-7; D gene ambiguous. CDR3 length equals 12 residues. The germline gives CDR1 KGHSH, CDR2 LQKENI. Trimming stripped 5 bases from V and 1 base from J, with 6 bases between. CDR3 nucleotide sequence: TGTGCCAGCTCAGTTTCGTCCTACGAGCAGTACTTC. Translating it yields CASSVSSYEQYF.

This rearrangement joins TRBV30 to TRBJ2-7; D is unclear. Trimming left V 0 bases short and J 6 bases short, with 12 bases between. This CDR3 contains 13 residues. Germline-derived CDR1 and CDR2 are GTSNPN and SVGIG (reference sequence). The CDR3 spells CAWSVPSDPEQYF. CDR3 sequence (DNA): TGTGCCTGGAGTGTACCATCCGATCCCGAGCAGTACTTC.

The chain is built from TRBV7-2 and TRBJ2-7; TRBD2 might be the D (6 bases). The germline CDR1 and CDR2 sequences are SGHTA and FQGNSA. The CDR3 contains 15 residues. V lost 5 bases and J 0 bases, leaving 14 bases between the germline ends. The CDR3: CASSPLGAGSYEQYF. The CDR3 DNA reads as TGTGCCAGCAGCCCCTTGGGAGCGGGCTCCTACGAGCAGTACTTC.

V usage is TRBV29-1 and J usage is TRBJ2-5, with D perhaps assigned TRBD1 or TRBD2 (5 bases each). The CDR3 is 14 amino acids. Germline CDR1 is SQVTM and CDR2 is ANQGSEA. The ends were cut back, 6 bases at V and 4 bases at J, with 18 bases in the middle. The CDR3 nucleotides read TGCAGCGTGCCCTCGGTCGGGGCGAGAGAGACCCAGTACTTC. It yields the protein CSVPSVGARETQYF.

The V call is TRBV9, the J call TRBJ1-5; TRBD1 agrees at 9 bases. Germline V CDR1 and CDR2: SGDLS, YYNGEE. This CDR3 has 15 residues. V dropped 5 bases and J dropped 6; count of bases not matched to a gene: 9. The CDR3 here is CASSVQGAIGQPQHF. The CDR3 DNA is TGTGCCAGCAGTGTACAGGGGGCGATCGGTCAGCCCCAGCATTTT.

This chain connects TRBV18 to TRBJ2-3; D is ambiguous. Trimming took 1 base from V and 11 from J, leaving 13 bases between them. CDR1 and CDR2 (germline): KGHSH, LQKENI. The CDR3 totals 13 residues. The CDR3 DNA is TGTGCCAGCTCACCACTCTCGAACTCTCGGCAGTATTTT. Translation: CASSPLSNSRQYF.

The CDR3 DNA reads as TGTGCCTGGAGCGCCCAACAGGGTAATATGGGAGCTTTCTTT. Its protein is CAWSAQQGNMGAFF. The rearrangement uses TRBV30 and TRBJ1-1; possible D gene TRBD1, 6 bases. This CDR3 spans 14 amino acids. V was trimmed by 3 bases and J by 10 bases, leaving 21 bases between them. Germline-derived CDR1 and CDR2 are GTSNPN and SVGIG (reference sequence).

The gene calls are TRBV11-3 and TRBJ2-5; D is undetermined. The CDR3 consists of 12 residues. The germline V gene has CDR1 SGHNT and CDR2 YENEEA. V was trimmed by 5 bases and J by 1 base, leaving 5 bases between them. CDR3 region: CASSHGQETQYF. For the CDR3, the DNA is TGTGCCAGCAGCCACGGCCAAGAGACCCAGTACTTC.

The CDR3 DNA reads TGTGCCAGCAGCTTCCTGGGATCAGGGGCCAACGTCCTGACTTTC. It specifies CASSFLGSGANVLTF. The V gene is TRBV7-2, the J gene TRBJ2-6; D call uncertain. With 3 bases removed from V and 4 bases from J, the gap between germline ends came to 10 bases. CDR1 is SGHTA and CDR2 is FQGNSA in the germline V gene. The CDR3 is 15 amino acids.